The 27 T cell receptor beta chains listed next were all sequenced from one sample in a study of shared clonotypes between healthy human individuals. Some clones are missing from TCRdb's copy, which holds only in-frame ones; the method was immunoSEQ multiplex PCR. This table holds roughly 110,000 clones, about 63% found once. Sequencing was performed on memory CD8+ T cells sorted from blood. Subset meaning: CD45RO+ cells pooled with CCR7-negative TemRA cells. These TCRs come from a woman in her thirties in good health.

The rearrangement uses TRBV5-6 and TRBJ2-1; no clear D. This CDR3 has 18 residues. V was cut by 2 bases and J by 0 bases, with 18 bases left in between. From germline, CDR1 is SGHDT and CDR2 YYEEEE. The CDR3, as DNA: TGTGCCAGCAGCTTCGGTCAGTGGGCAGCGAGCTCCTACAATGAGCAGTTCTTC. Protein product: CASSFGQWAASSYNEQFF.

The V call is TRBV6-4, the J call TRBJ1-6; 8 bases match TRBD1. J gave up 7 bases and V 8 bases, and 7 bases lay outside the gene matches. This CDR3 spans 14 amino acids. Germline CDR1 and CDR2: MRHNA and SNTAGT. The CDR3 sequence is CASALTGENSPLHF. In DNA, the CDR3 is TGTGCCAGCGCTTTGACAGGGGAAAATTCACCCCTCCACTTT.

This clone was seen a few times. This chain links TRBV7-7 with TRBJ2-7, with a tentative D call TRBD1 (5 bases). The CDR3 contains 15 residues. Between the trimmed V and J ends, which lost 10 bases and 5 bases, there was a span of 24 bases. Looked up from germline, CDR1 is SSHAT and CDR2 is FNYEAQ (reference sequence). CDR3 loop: CAIRASAVSYHEQYF. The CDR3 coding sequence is TGTGCCATCAGGGCGTCGGCAGTGTCATACCACGAGCAGTACTTC.

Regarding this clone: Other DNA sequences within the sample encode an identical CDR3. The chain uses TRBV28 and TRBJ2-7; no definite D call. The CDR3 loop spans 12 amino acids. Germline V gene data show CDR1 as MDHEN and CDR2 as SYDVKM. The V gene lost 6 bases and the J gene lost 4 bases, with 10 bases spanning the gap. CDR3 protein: CASSPGVYEQYF. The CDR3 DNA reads TGTGCCAGCAGCCCAGGTGTATACGAGCAGTACTTC. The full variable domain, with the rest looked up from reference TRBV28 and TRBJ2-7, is DVKVTQSSRYLVKRTGEKVFLECVQDMDHENMFWYRQDPGLGLRLIYFSYDVKMKEKGDIPEGYSVSREKKERFSLILESASTNQTSMYLCASSPGVYEQYFGPGTRLTVT.

Written as DNA, the CDR3 is TGTGCCAGCAGCTTAGGGACAGACTTTCAGTACTTC. Translated: CASSLGTDFQYF. The V and J genes are TRBV13 and TRBJ2-4, with D possibly TRBD1 on 5 matching bases. This CDR3 has 12 amino acids. CDR1 and CDR2 from the germline V gene are PRHDT and FYEKMQ (reference sequence). Trimming cost V 0 bases and J 11 bases, with 8 bases left between them.

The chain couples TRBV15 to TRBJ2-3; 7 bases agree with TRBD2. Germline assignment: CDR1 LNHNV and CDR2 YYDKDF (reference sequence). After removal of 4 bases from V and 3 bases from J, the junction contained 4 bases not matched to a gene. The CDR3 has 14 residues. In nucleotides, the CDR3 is TGTGCCACCAGCATGGGGGGGTTTACAGATACGCAGTATTTT. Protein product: CATSMGGFTDTQYF.

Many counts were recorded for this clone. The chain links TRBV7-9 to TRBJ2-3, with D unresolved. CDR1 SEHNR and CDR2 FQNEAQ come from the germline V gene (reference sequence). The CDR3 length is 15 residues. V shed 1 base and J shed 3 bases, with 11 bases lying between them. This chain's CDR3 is CASSLGQSDTDTQYF. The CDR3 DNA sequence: TGTGCCAGCAGCTTAGGGCAGAGCGATACAGATACGCAGTATTTT.

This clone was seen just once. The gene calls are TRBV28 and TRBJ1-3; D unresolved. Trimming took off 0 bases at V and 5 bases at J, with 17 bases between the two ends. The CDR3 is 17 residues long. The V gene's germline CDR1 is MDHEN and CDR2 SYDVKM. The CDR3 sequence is CASSLWTTDSARNTIYF. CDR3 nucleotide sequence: TGTGCCAGCAGTTTATGGACTACCGACTCTGCTCGAAACACCATATATTTT.

CDR3 sequence reads: CASSLIQRVNYGYTF. As DNA, the CDR3 is TGTGCCAGCAGTTTAATACAAAGAGTAAACTATGGCTACACCTTC. The chain carries TRBV28 and TRBJ1-2; D unresolved. CDR1 is MDHEN and CDR2 is SYDVKM in the germline V gene. V was clipped by 2 bases and J by 2 bases, with 12 bases between them. The CDR3 extends over 15 amino acids.

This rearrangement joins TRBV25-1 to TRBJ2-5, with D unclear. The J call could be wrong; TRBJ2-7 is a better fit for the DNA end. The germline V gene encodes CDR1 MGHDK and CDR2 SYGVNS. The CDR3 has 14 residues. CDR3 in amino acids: CASTPTGTTYEQYF. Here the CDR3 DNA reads TGTGCCAGCACTCCCACTGGAACTACCTACGAGCAGTACTTC.

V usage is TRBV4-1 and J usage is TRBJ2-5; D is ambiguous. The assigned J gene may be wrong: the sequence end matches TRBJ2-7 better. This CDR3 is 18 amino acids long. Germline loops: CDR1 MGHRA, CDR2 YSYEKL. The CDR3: CASSRTPSPIASSYEQYF. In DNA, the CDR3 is TGCGCCAGCAGCCGAACTCCAAGCCCAATTGCATCCTCCTACGAGCAGTACTTC.

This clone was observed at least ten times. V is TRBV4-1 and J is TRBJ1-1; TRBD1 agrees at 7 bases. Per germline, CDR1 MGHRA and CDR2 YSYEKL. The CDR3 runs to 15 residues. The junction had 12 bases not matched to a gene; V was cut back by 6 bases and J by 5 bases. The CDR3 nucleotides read TGCGCCAGCAGAATACGACAGGGAATGGGGACTGAAGCTTTCTTT. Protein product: CASRIRQGMGTEAFF.

CDR3 amino acids: CASSFWTAGYTF. CDR3 bases: TGTGCCAGCAGTTTTTGGACAGCTGGCTACACCTTC. The V call is TRBV28, the J call TRBJ1-2; D perhaps matches TRBD1 (6 bases). Looked up from germline, CDR1 is MDHEN and CDR2 is SYDVKM. The germline V and J ends were trimmed by 3 bases and 7 bases, with 9 bases remaining between them. This CDR3 spans 12 amino acids.

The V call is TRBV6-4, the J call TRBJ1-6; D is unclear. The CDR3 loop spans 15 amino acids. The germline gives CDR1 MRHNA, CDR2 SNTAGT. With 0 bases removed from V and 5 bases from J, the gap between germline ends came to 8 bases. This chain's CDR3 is CASSDSTGNNSPLHF. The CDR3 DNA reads TGTGCCAGCAGTGACTCGACCGGGAATAATTCACCCCTCCACTTT.

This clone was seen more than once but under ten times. For the CDR3, the DNA is TGCAGCGTTGAAGAGGGTCGACTAGCGGGGTACGAGCAGTTCTTC. It specifies CSVEEGRLAGYEQFF. The chain links TRBV29-1 to TRBJ2-1; TRBD2 matches at 11 bases. CDR3 length equals 15 residues. Trimming took 0 bases from V and 10 from J; bases not matched to a gene: 8. Germline V gene lookup returns CDR1 SQVTM and CDR2 ANQGSEA.

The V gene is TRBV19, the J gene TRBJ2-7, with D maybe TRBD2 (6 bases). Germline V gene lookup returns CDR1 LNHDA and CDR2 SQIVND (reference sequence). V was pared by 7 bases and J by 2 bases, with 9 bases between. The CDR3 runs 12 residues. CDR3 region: CASTRGTYEQYF. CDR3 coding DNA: TGTGCCAGTACGCGGGGCACCTACGAGCAGTACTTC.

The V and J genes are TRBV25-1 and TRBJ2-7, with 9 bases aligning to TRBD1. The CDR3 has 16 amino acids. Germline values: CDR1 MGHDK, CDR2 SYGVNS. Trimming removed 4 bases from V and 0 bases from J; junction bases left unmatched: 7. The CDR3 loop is CASSGSPGQGSYEQYF. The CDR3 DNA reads TGTGCCAGCAGTGGTAGTCCGGGACAGGGCTCCTACGAGCAGTACTTC.

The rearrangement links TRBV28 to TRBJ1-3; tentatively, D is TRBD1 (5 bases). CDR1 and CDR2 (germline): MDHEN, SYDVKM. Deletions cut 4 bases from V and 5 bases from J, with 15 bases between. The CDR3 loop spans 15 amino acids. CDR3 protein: CASSSPRRDRNTIYF. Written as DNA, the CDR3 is TGTGCCAGCAGTTCCCCCCGCAGGGATAGAAACACCATATATTTT.

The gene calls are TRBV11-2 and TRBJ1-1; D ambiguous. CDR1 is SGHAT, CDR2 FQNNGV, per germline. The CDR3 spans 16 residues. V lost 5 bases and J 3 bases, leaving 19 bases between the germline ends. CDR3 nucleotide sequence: TGTGCCAGCAGCCTCCACACCGGACGCCTTCACACTGAAGCTTTCTTT. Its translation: CASSLHTGRLHTEAFF.

The CDR3 coding sequence is TGTGCCAGCAGCAAAGCGTCGGAGGGGACTGGAAACACCATATATTTT. Protein sequence: CASSKASEGTGNTIYF. The chain has TRBV21-1 and TRBJ1-3. TRBV21-1 is classified as a pseudogene. The CDR3 is made up of 16 amino acids.

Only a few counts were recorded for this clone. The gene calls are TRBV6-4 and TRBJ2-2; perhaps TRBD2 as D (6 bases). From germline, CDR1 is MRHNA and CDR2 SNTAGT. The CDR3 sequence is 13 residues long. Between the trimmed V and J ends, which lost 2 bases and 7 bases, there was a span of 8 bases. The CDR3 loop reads CASSDREVGELFF. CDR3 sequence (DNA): TGTGCCAGCAGTGACAGGGAGGTCGGGGAGCTGTTTTTT.

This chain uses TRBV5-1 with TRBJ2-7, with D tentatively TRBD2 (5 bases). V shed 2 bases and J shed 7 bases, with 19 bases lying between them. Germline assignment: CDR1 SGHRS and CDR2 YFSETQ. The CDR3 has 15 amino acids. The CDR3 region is CASSFFLGRTGEQYF. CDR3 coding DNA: TGCGCCAGCAGCTTTTTCCTGGGTAGGACGGGGGAGCAGTACTTC.

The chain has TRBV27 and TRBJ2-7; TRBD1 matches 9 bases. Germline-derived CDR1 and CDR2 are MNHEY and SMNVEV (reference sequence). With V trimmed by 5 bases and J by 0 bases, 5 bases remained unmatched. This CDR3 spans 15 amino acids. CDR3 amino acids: CASSKQGAISYEQYF. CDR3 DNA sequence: TGTGCCAGCAGTAAACAGGGGGCTATCTCCTACGAGCAGTACTTC.

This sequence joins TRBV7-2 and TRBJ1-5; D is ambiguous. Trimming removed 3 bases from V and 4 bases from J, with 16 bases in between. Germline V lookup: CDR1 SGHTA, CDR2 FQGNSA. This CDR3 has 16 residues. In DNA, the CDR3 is TGTGCCAGCAGCTTCGATGCGCGTTTGGGAAATCAGCCCCAGCATTTT. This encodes CASSFDARLGNQPQHF.

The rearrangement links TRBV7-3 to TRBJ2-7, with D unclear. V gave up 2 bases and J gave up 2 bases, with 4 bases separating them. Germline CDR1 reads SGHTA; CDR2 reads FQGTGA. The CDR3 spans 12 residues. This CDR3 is CASSLVTYEQYF. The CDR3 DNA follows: TGTGCCAGCAGCTTAGTCACCTACGAGCAGTACTTC.

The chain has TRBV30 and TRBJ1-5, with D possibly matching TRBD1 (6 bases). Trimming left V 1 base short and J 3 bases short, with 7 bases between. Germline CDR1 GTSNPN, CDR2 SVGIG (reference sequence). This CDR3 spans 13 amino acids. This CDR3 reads CAWSEGHNQPQHF. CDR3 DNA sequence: TGTGCCTGGAGTGAGGGACACAATCAGCCCCAGCATTTT.

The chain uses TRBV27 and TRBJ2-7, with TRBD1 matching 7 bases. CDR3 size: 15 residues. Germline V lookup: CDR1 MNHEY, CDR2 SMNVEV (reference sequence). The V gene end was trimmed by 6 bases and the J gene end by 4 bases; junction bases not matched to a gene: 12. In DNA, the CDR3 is TGTGCCAGCAGCAGTCGAGGGGGCCTTCTTTACGAGCAGTACTTC. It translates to CASSSRGGLLYEQYF.